Each of the 10 T cell receptor beta chains below was sequenced from the same sample in a study of blood T cells in healthy people across ages. Alongside a J-beta primer mix, a sample-barcoded 5' primer served in a second PCR lasting about 7 to 12 cycles. TCRdb processed the 5' RACE reads anew with MiXCR; each CDR3 protein has one entry. Here the sample spans about 1,500,000 distinct CDR3 sequences, 25% to 30% being singletons. The sample taken for sequencing was blood. The receptors were sampled from a woman in her twenties or thirties in good health.

This clonotype was observed many times. The chain joins TRBV29-1 to TRBJ2-1; the match to TRBD2 covers 10 bases. Germline assignment: CDR1 SQVTM and CDR2 ANQGSEA. This CDR3 spans 15 amino acids. The V segment lost 6 bases and the J segment 8 bases; nucleotides outside the gene matches: 13. CDR3 amino acids: CSVQFPSGRDHEQFF. The CDR3 DNA reads TGCAGCGTCCAATTCCCTAGCGGGAGAGACCATGAGCAGTTCTTC.

V usage is TRBV11-2 and J usage is TRBJ2-1; the D is unclear. CDR3 length: 13 residues. CDR1 SGHAT and CDR2 FQNNGV come from the germline V gene. Trimming took 4 bases from V and 10 from J, leaving 14 bases between them. CDR3 loop: CASSYTPTREQFF. DNA for the CDR3: TGTGCCAGCAGCTATACCCCGACCCGCGAGCAGTTCTTC.

The table lists this clonotype with many counts. J is TRBJ2-7 and V is TRBV5-1; D unclear. V was cut by 4 bases and J by 2 bases, with 13 bases left in between. The CDR3 runs to 14 residues. Germline V CDR1 and CDR2: SGHRS, YFSETQ. CDR3 coding DNA: TGCGCCAGCAGCCTCCAGGACGGAGCCTACGAGCAGTACTTC. It translates to CASSLQDGAYEQYF.

This clonotype has more than one count but fewer than ten. An end of the junction differs from the germline gene, which may be a read error. This chain connects TRBV11-2 to TRBJ1-1; perhaps TRBD1 as D (5 bases). This CDR3 has 13 amino acids. Germline CDR1 reads SGHAT; CDR2 reads FQNNGV. The chain's CDR3 is CTSSLSDSTEAFF. CDR3 DNA sequence: TGTACCAGCAGCTTAAGCGACAGCACTGAAGCTTTCTTT.

This clonotype has ten or more counts. In nucleotides, the CDR3 is TGTGCCATCAGTGAGAATATATACGAGCAGTACTTC. It is translated as CAISENIYEQYF. This chain connects TRBV10-3 to TRBJ2-7, with D unresolved. The germline CDR1 and CDR2 sequences are ENHRY and SYGVKD. The CDR3 sequence is 12 residues long. V was pared by 2 bases and J by 4 bases, with 6 bases between.

The chain recombines TRBV11-2 with TRBJ2-5, with D possibly TRBD2 on 6 matching bases. The assigned J gene may be wrong: the sequence end matches TRBJ2-7 better. Germline CDR1 is SGHAT and CDR2 is FQNNGV. This CDR3 is 15 amino acids long. The CDR3 coding sequence is TGTGCCAGCAGCTTATCTGGGAGGAACGGCGACGAGCAGTACTTC. This translates into CASSLSGRNGDEQYF.

Only a few counts were recorded for this clonotype. V usage is TRBV12-3 or TRBV12-4 and J usage is TRBJ2-1; TRBD2 might be the D (5 bases). This CDR3 is built from 15 residues. The V gene lost 6 bases and the J gene lost 0 bases, with 12 bases spanning the gap. Written as DNA, the CDR3 is TGTGCCAGCAGACCTGTAGAGGGCTCCTACAATGAGCAGTTCTTC. This sequence encodes CASRPVEGSYNEQFF.

This clonotype was observed a few times. The rearrangement uses TRBV7-2 and TRBJ2-1, with D tentatively TRBD2 (5 bases). Trimming removed 1 base from V and 3 bases from J, with 10 bases in between. The CDR3 loop spans 15 amino acids. The germline V gene has CDR1 SGHTA and CDR2 FQGNSA. CDR3 region: CASSLDLAFYNEQFF. CDR3 nucleotides: TGTGCCAGCAGCTTAGACCTAGCCTTCTACAATGAGCAGTTCTTC.

This clonotype appeared a few times. The J gene is TRBJ2-3, the V gene TRBV20-1; 7 bases are a match to TRBD2. The germline gives CDR1 DFQATT, CDR2 SNEGSKA (reference sequence). V trimming: 3 bases; J trimming: 7 bases; junction bases outside the gene matches: 10. The CDR3 covers 14 residues. The CDR3 sequence is CSASQASSGNTQYF. In DNA, the CDR3 is TGCAGTGCTAGTCAGGCGTCTAGCGGAAATACGCAGTATTTT.

A word on this clonotype: A much larger clone differs from this one at a single base, so this may be a read error. This chain uses TRBV29-1 with TRBJ2-7, with unresolved D. Per germline, CDR1 SQVTM and CDR2 ANQGSEA. The CDR3 runs to 11 residues. The CDR3 DNA is TGCAGCGCTGAACTTAACTACGAGCAGTACTTC. Protein: CSAELNYEQYF.